The present entry profiles one T cell receptor beta chain with its context. As yet, its antigen is unknown. No patient had autoimmune disease or received systemic immunosuppression. Trimming took 3 bases from V and 4 from J, leaving 7 bases between them. The germline CDR1 and CDR2 sequences are SQVTM and ANQGSEA. The CDR3 extends over 12 amino acids. The data derive from a study of OX40 agonist ivuxolimab in advanced cancers. About the study: Ivuxolimab doses were 0.01, 0.1, 0.3, 1.5, 3 or 10 mg/kg every 2 weeks. General study findings and limits: At 0.1 to 3.0 mg/kg and by week 6, clonal expansion occurred in CD4+ and CD8+ blood T cells.

Clones were read by immunoSEQ multiplex PCR, and TCRdb kept only the in-frame ones, dropping some. This sample has 68,000 or so clones, with more than 85% found just once. The rearrangement links TRBV29-1 to TRBJ1-3; unclear D gene. Sequenced here: CD4+ or CD8+ T cells sorted from blood, sampled in a trial of the OX40 agonist ivuxolimab. The receptor was isolated from an adult with an advanced solid tumor such as melanoma, head and neck, liver or kidney cancer. The CDR3 region has the DNA TGCAGCGTTGATACTGGGGGAAACACCATATATTTT. Translating it yields CSVDTGGNTIYF.